The rows below give T cell receptor beta chains drawn from one sample of a study of CD8+CD57+ T cells in acquired aplastic anemia. TCRdb reanalysed the reads using MiXCR and keeps one entry per CDR3 protein. The sample yields 270,000 or so distinct CDR3 sequences, approximately 82% seen once. Sequences were obtained from sorted CD4+, CD8+, or CD8+CD57+ T cells (not recorded which) from PBMCs. These receptors came from a human donor with aplastic anemia. The CDR3 runs from the conserved cysteine through the conserved F or W. Each record gives: D gene, V gene, clone size, J gene, CDR3 DNA, CDR3 protein. D genes are given only for firm matches. Size values are once, few and many counts, or a class for expanded clones, and some rows have none.

>.|TRBV15|.|TRBJ2-1
TGTGCCACCAGCAGCCGGTTCCGGGAGCCGTACAAGGAGCAGTTGTTC
CATSSRFREPYKEQLF
>.|TRBV9|.|TRBJ2-3
TGTGCCAGCAGTGTTACGAGGGTACATCACACAGATAAGTATTTT
CASSVTRVHHTDKYF
>.|TRBV7-2|.|TRBJ1-2
TGTGCCAGCAACTTGGCGAGAGGCCCCGTCGTGCAGTATTACACCTTC
CASNLARGPVVQYYTF
>.|TRBV2|.|TRBJ2-3
TGTGCCAGCAGTCGGGCAGATACGCAGTATTTT
CASSRADTQYF
>.|TRBV15|few|TRBJ2-7
TGTGCCACCAGCAGACTGCCGTATTCCTACGAGCAGTACTTC
CATSRLPYSYEQYF
>TRBD2|TRBV5-4|.|TRBJ2-1
TGTGCCAGCAGCTTTAATAGCAGCGGGGGGAGCGATGGGCAGTTCTTC
CASSFNSSGGSDGQFF
>TRBD2|TRBV6-6|many|TRBJ2-1
TGTGCCGCCAGGACTAGCGGAAACAATGAGCAGTTCTTC
CAARTSGNNEQFF
>.|TRBV7-9|.|TRBJ2-1
TGTGCCAGCAGCGATGCTAGCGCACACACAGATACGCAGTTCTTC
CASSDASAHTDTQFF
>.|TRBV19|.|TRBJ2-2
TGTGCCAGTCAACCGGGACCCATCACCGGGGAGCTGTTTTTT
CASQPGPITGELFF
>.|TRBV19|.|TRBJ2-3
TGTGCCAGTAGCTTCGCGGGCGGTCCCGCTGCGCAGTATTTT
CASSFAGGPAAQYF
>TRBD1|TRBV7-8|.|TRBJ2-5
TGTGCCACCAGCTTCCCGGGACAGGGACGTACGAGCAGTTACTTC
CATSFPGQGRTSSYF
>.|TRBV11-2|.|TRBJ1-3
TGTGCCAGCAGCTTGGGCCTGACAGACTACTCTGGAAACACCATATATTTT
CASSLGLTDYSGNTIYF
>.|TRBV7-3|.|TRBJ1-6
TGTGCCAGCAGCTCGGCCGGGCCGCAGGCACCCCTCCACTTT
CASSSAGPQAPLHF
>.|TRBV2|.|TRBJ2-5
TGTGCCACCAGTGGAGGCAGGGTGCATGAGACCTACTACTTC
CATSGGRVHETYYF
>.|TRBV24-1|few|TRBJ2-7
TGTGCCACCAGTGTAAAGGGCTCCTACGAGCAGTACTTC
CATSVKGSYEQYF
>.|TRBV2|.|TRBJ2-3
TGTGCCAGCAGGGACTGGTACACAAATACGCAGTATTTT
CASRDWYTNTQYF
>.|TRBV7-8|many|TRBJ2-6
TGTGCCAGCAGCTTAGCGGGAGGTCCCGGTACGCAGTATCTGACTTTC
CASSLAGGPGTQYLTF
>.|TRBV11-1|.|TRBJ2-7
TGTGCCAGCGCGGGCAGGGAACTATTCTCCTACGAGCAGTACTTC
CASAGRELFSYEQYF
>.|TRBV5-1|.|TRBJ2-5
TGCGCCACCAGCCAGGGAGTGGGCGAGCAGGTGACCCAGTACTTC
CATSQGVGEQVTQYF
>.|TRBV4-3|many|TRBJ1-2
TGCGCCAGCAGCCAAGAATCCAGTATCTATGGCTACACCTTC
CASSQESSIYGYTF